One sample yielded the 18 T cell receptor beta chains listed below, sequenced in a study of OX40 agonist ivuxolimab in advanced cancers. Repertoires were generated with immunoSEQ multiplex PCR, while TCRdb's copy carries only in-frame clones and drops some. The sample contains over 30,000 clones, about 85% of which appear only once. The sample in question was CD4+ or CD8+ T cells sorted from blood, obtained in a trial of the OX40 agonist ivuxolimab. The receptors here all came from an adult with an advanced solid tumor such as melanoma, head and neck, liver or kidney cancer.

This chain joins TRBV7-2 and TRBJ1-4, with unresolved D. V lost 2 bases, J lost 0 bases, and 10 bases lay in between. Germline CDR1 and CDR2: SGHTA and FQGNSA. This CDR3 spans 16 amino acids. This CDR3 reads CASSLYQKATNEKLFF. In DNA, the CDR3 is TGTGCCAGCAGCTTATACCAAAAGGCAACTAATGAAAAACTGTTTTTT. The full variable domain, in which reference TRBV7-2 and TRBJ1-4 provide the parts outside the CDR3, is GAGVSQSPSNKVTEKGKDVELRCDPISGHTALYWYRQSLGQGLEFLIYFQGNSAPDKSGLPSDRFSAERTGGSVSTLTIQRTQQEDSAVYLCASSLYQKATNEKLFFGSGTQLSVL.

The CDR3: CASSLSRAPGRAFF. The DNA for the CDR3 is TGTGCCAGCAGTTTATCCCGGGCACCGGGCCGTGCTTTCTTT. The chain has TRBV27 and TRBJ1-1, with unresolved D. The CDR3 sequence is 14 residues long. The germline V gene encodes CDR1 MNHEY and CDR2 SMNVEV (reference sequence). V was clipped by 0 bases and J by 11 bases, with 16 bases between them.

The chain is built from TRBV6-1 and TRBJ2-7, with 10 bases lining up with TRBD1. The CDR3 runs to 13 residues. Germline CDR1 MNHNS, CDR2 SASEGT. The ends lost 7 bases at V and 6 bases at J; junction bases unmatched: 6. The CDR3 coding sequence is TGTGCCAGCAACGACAGGGGGCGGTTCGAGCAGTACTTC. This encodes CASNDRGRFEQYF.

V gene TRBV7-2 combines with J gene TRBJ2-1; a possible D gene is TRBD2 (6 bases). V lost 1 base to trimming and J lost 1 base, with 14 bases between them. The CDR3 covers 17 residues. CDR1 is SGHTA, CDR2 FQGNSA, per germline. CDR3 coding DNA: TGTGCCAGCAGCTTAGGAGGAGCGGGTGGATCCTACAATGAGCAGTTCTTC. Its protein product is CASSLGGAGGSYNEQFF. Using reference TRBV7-2 and TRBJ2-1 for the parts outside the CDR3, the full variable domain is GAGVSQSPSNKVTEKGKDVELRCDPISGHTALYWYRQSLGQGLEFLIYFQGNSAPDKSGLPSDRFSAERTGGSVSTLTIQRTQQEDSAVYLCASSLGGAGGSYNEQFFGPGTRLTVL.

This clone was seen a handful of times. The rearrangement uses TRBV7-6 and TRBJ2-2; 10 nucleotides match TRBD2. CDR1 is SGHVS and CDR2 is FNYEAQ in the germline V gene. V shed 5 bases and J 7 bases; nucleotides not matched to a gene: 7. The CDR3 consists of 15 residues. CDR3 nucleotide sequence: TGTGCCAGCAGCACCAGCGGGGGGGCCGACGGGGAGCTGTTTTTT. Its translation: CASSTSGGADGELFF.

This chain uses TRBV28 with TRBJ2-5, with D uncertain. Trimming left V 3 bases short and J 1 base short, with 9 bases between. Germline lookup yields CDR1 MDHEN and CDR2 SYDVKM. The CDR3 extends over 14 amino acids. Here the CDR3 DNA reads TGTGCCAGCAGTTTTGGGCGGTTCCAAGAGACCCAGTACTTC. Protein product: CASSFGRFQETQYF.

The rearrangement links TRBV10-1 to TRBJ2-7; 9 bases match TRBD1. The germline CDR1 and CDR2 sequences are WNHNN and SYGVQD (reference sequence). The CDR3 loop spans 13 amino acids. The V and J ends lost 11 bases and 4 bases, in that order; junction bases with no gene match: 9. The CDR3 spells CAGTGTGKYEQYF. The DNA for the CDR3 is TGCGCCGGTACCGGGACAGGGAAATACGAGCAGTACTTC.

The rearrangement uses TRBV27 and TRBJ2-1, with D perhaps being TRBD1 or TRBD2 (6 bases each). V was clipped by 10 bases and J by 6 bases, with 37 bases between them. Germline V CDR1 and CDR2: MNHEY, SMNVEV (reference sequence). This CDR3 region has 20 residues. CDR3 residues: CATRRYRGTTFLKESNEQFF. As DNA, the CDR3 is TGTGCCACCCGACGGTATCGGGGGACAACTTTTCTAAAGGAGAGCAATGAGCAGTTCTTC.

The gene calls are TRBV5-5 and TRBJ1-3; D remains ambiguous. The V gene's germline CDR1 is SGHKS and CDR2 YYEKEE (reference sequence). V lost 2 bases and J 4 bases, leaving 7 bases between the germline ends. This CDR3 is 13 amino acids long. The CDR3 reads CASSFREGNTIYF. The CDR3 DNA sequence: TGTGCCAGCAGCTTCCGGGAAGGAAACACCATATATTTT.

V is TRBV15 and J is TRBJ1-6, with TRBD1 as a possible D gene (6 bases). Trimming took off 2 bases at V and 6 bases at J, with 8 bases between the two ends. The CDR3 runs 14 residues. Germline lookup yields CDR1 LNHNV and CDR2 YYDKDF (reference sequence). CDR3 sequence: CATSRTGLNSPLHF. In DNA form, the CDR3 reads TGTGCCACCAGCAGAACAGGGCTTAATTCACCCCTCCACTTT.

The rearrangement links TRBV6-1 to TRBJ2-1; 7 nucleotides align to TRBD1. The junction had 7 bases not matched to a gene; V was cut back by 7 bases and J by 4 bases. Germline CDR1 reads MNHNS; CDR2 reads SASEGT. This CDR3 has 14 residues. CDR3 sequence (DNA): TGTGCCAGCAAAATGGACAGGTCGTACAATGAGCAGTTCTTC. Translating gives CASKMDRSYNEQFF.

V usage is TRBV7-9 and J usage is TRBJ2-7; D is perhaps TRBD2 (7 bases). This CDR3 has 16 amino acids. The germline CDR1 and CDR2 sequences are SEHNR and FQNEAQ (reference sequence). Trimming removed 5 bases from V and 5 bases from J, with 22 bases in between. Here the CDR3 reads CASSPRGGTGADEQYF. In nucleotides, the CDR3 is TGTGCCAGCAGCCCGAGGGGGGGGACGGGCGCCGACGAGCAGTACTTC.

The V gene is TRBV7-2, the J gene TRBJ2-7; possibly TRBD2 for D (5 bases). Germline V gene data show CDR1 as SGHTA and CDR2 as FQGNSA. CDR3 size: 15 residues. V lost 1 base and J 2 bases, leaving 12 bases between the germline ends. The CDR3 protein is CASSLVRRAAYEQYF. In DNA form, the CDR3 reads TGTGCCAGCAGCTTAGTCCGGCGGGCTGCCTACGAGCAGTACTTC.

J is TRBJ2-7 and V is TRBV6-1; 8 positions agree with TRBD1. The CDR3 extends over 16 amino acids. V shed 4 bases and J 0 bases; nucleotides not matched to a gene: 8. Germline loops: CDR1 MNHNS, CDR2 SASEGT. DNA for the CDR3: TGTGCCAGCAGTGGGACCAGGGGGCTGAGCTCCTACGAGCAGTACTTC. It is translated as CASSGTRGLSSYEQYF.

V is TRBV19 and J is TRBJ1-2, with 9 bases aligning to TRBD1. Germline loops: CDR1 LNHDA, CDR2 SQIVND (reference sequence). CDR3 length equals 14 residues. J lost 4 bases, V lost 4 bases, and 4 bases had no gene match. This chain's CDR3 is CASSTQQGAYGYTF. CDR3 nucleotides: TGTGCCAGTAGTACGCAACAGGGGGCCTATGGCTACACCTTC.

The chain combines TRBV27 with TRBJ1-1; D remains ambiguous. CDR3 length equals 14 residues. Germline loops: CDR1 MNHEY, CDR2 SMNVEV (reference sequence). The V and J ends lost 4 bases and 8 bases respectively, with 17 bases between them. The CDR3 coding sequence is TGTGCCAGCAGTTACCAGACGTCAGGATCCGAAGCTTTCTTT. Translation gives CASSYQTSGSEAFF.

The chain joins TRBV7-9 to TRBJ1-1; the D gene is possibly TRBD1 (5 bases). CDR1 is SEHNR and CDR2 is FQNEAQ in the germline V gene (reference sequence). Trimming took off 6 bases at V and 9 bases at J, with 14 bases between the two ends. The CDR3 totals 12 residues. The CDR3 loop reads CASRQTAGQAFF. CDR3 DNA sequence: TGTGCCAGCAGACAGACGGCAGGGCAAGCTTTCTTT.

The chain joins TRBV27 to TRBJ2-7; a weak D match, TRBD2 (7 bases). V was shortened by 6 bases and J by 7 bases, with 25 bases between the two germline ends. The CDR3 is 16 amino acids. Germline values: CDR1 MNHEY, CDR2 SMNVEV (reference sequence). CDR3 nucleotide sequence: TGTGCCAGCAGCTTTGCGGGAGCGACAGGAAATGGGGAGCAGTACTTC. Protein sequence: CASSFAGATGNGEQYF.